This T cell receptor beta chain originates from a study of identical twins. Study-level findings and limits: For monozygotic twins, models underestimated out-of-frame TCR alpha sharing. Excess sharing by twins proved weaker in beta out-of-frame sequences. For cord blood, abundant beta clonotypes had fewer insertions, unlike memory repertoires, which showed none.

TCRdb passed the 5' RACE reads through MiXCR, listing each CDR3 protein once. The table lists 1.5 million to 2 million distinct CDR3 sequences, less than 40% of them singletons. This CDR3 region has 15 residues. V dropped 1 base and J dropped 4 bases, with 15 bases sitting between them. Germline V gives CDR1 SGHDT, CDR2 YYEEEE. This clonotype has a handful of counts. Its antigen is not known. This sequence joins TRBV5-6 and TRBJ2-7; possibly TRBD1 for D (6 bases). This receptor was taken from a newborn girl in good health. Sequenced input: cord blood. CDR3 nucleotide sequence: TGTGCCAGCAGCTTGAAGGGCAGGGGTTCGTACGAGCAGTACTTC. It yields the protein CASSLKGRGSYEQYF.